This T cell receptor (beta chain) is drawn from a study of blood T cell repertoires in COVID-19 (dated by TCRdb to about 2020). Notes on the research overall: The collaborator samples originated in the United States, Italy and Spain and spanned the acute and convalescent phases of COVID-19. Deeply sampled blood TCRbeta repertoires from subjects exposed to, actively infected with, or recovered from COVID-19 were included in the dataset. Nearly every sample came with metadata listing a de-identified subject ID, COVID-19 status, age in years and sex. Where available, HLA class I and class II types were obtained from metadata supplied by the sample provider rather than from assay-based typing. The samples were drawn from the first 160 participants of the ongoing ImmuneRACE study and from more than 1,000 subjects provided by 6 global collaborators. The prospective study material was composed of cDNA or gDNA derived from T cells, B-cell-depleted T cells, or PBMCs. The repertoires were released in a freely available public database meant as a resource for research on the immune response to SARS-CoV-2.

At one collaborating source in Seattle, patients were enrolled during active infection and were followed longitudinally through the course of disease. Whole blood was collected in K2EDTA tubes by collaborating institutions according to the institutions' own protocols. For TCRbeta analysis, collaborator samples were shipped as frozen whole blood, as isolated PBMCs, or as DNA extracted from either sample type. Study-level results and caveats: Clinical and demographic metadata were provided uncurated, with the amount varying by source and participant.

TCRbeta CDR3 regions were amplified from genomic DNA using the immunoSEQ Assay, a bias-controlled multiplex PCR. The paper's processing steps were these. Nucleated cell counts per sample were estimated from amplification of reference gene primers within the assay. To quantify the absolute abundance of each unique TCRbeta CDR3 rearrangement, sequence reads were collapsed and filtered. For each sample, productive Simpson clonality was calculated as the square root of Simpson's diversity index over productive rearrangements. In TCRdb, the immuneACCESS table is reduced to in-frame sequences with V and J assigned. These tables do not hold every clone; where another copy was compared, an unresolved V gene accounts for under half, and the others remain unexplained. V and J calls and clone size are as listed in that table; D and trimming were resolved from the DNA. Counted in this sample were 300,000 to 450,000 clones; more than 70% of them appeared once. About 2.1% of the sample is in the top ten clones.

V and J lose 3 bases and 8 bases, and a span of 10 bases separates them. Reading the germline V gene gives CDR1 KGHSH and CDR2 LQKENI. From cysteine to phenylalanine, the CDR3 is 13 amino acids long. Only the CDR3 DNA is retained, 39 bases long and in frame from the first base. Details on this clone: The specificity of this receptor is unknown. Per-base qualities were not stored, and no clone one base away is much larger.

The sample consisted of peripheral blood. This TCR came from an older woman with COVID-19, enrolled during active disease. In this chain, TRBV18 is recombined with TRBJ2-2; too little of a D gene remains to name it. DNA sequence: TGTGCCAGCTCACCTTCAGTCCTGGGGGAGCTGTTTTTT. The resulting protein is CASSPSVLGELFF.